This T cell receptor (beta chain) was retrieved from a study of long-term antiretroviral therapy in people with HIV. Study outcomes and limitations: Post-treatment diversity went higher with ART but stayed below transplant donor controls. Blood specimens, gathered between the mid-2000s and the late 2010s, were possibly obtained under older ART regimens.

Germline trimming cut 4 bases from V and 6 bases from J; bases unmatched to any gene: 4. Germline V gene lookup returns CDR1 SGHNT and CDR2 YYREEE (reference sequence). The CDR3 extends over 13 amino acids. Run at survey level, the immunoSEQ assay was version v3.0. Clones were read by immunoSEQ multiplex PCR, and TCRdb kept only the in-frame ones, dropping some. In the table there are approximately 26,000 clones, around 85% of which are singletons. Comments on this clone: What it binds is unknown.

All participants with HIV were treated in the United States. This clonotype was obtained from a man in his forties with HIV. The input for sequencing was unsorted PBMCs, taken 2.3 years after starting antiretroviral therapy. The chain recombines TRBV5-4 with TRBJ2-1, with TRBD2 matching over 7 bases. CDR3 sequence: CASSASGGNEQFF. The CDR3 bases are TGTGCCAGCAGCGCTAGCGGAGGCAATGAGCAGTTCTTC.